The 32 T cell receptor beta chains listed next were all sequenced from one sample in a study of T cell repertoires in cytomegalovirus infection. These TCRs are of unknown antigen specificity. From the reads, TCRdb called clonotypes with MiXCR, one entry per CDR3 protein. This sample has around 750,000 distinct CDR3 sequences; around a third occur once, and the top ten carry around 11%. The sample consisted of cultured CD8+ T cells from PBMCs, taken from culture after CMV antigen stimulation. These receptors originate from a human donor in good health (CMV status not recorded). Some clones in this sample may be carry-over from other donors' samples.

The chain uses TRBV6-2 or TRBV6-3 and TRBJ1-1; D is ambiguous. The CDR3 is 12 residues long. Looked up from germline, CDR1 is MNHEY and CDR2 is SVGEGT. Trimming took off 6 bases at V and 1 base at J, with 6 bases between the two ends. In nucleotides, the CDR3 is TGTGCCAGCAGATTCGAGAACACTGAAGCTTTCTTT. Amino acid sequence: CASRFENTEAFF.

This clonotype was detected ten times or more. The chain links TRBV5-1 to TRBJ1-3, with 12 bases matching TRBD1. CDR3 length: 16 amino acids. Germline CDR1 reads SGHRS; CDR2 reads YFSETQ. Germline trimming cut 3 bases from V and 1 base from J; bases unmatched to any gene: 2. The CDR3 coding sequence is TGCGCCAGCAGCTCGGGACAGGGGGCATCTGGAAACACCATATATTTT. Protein product: CASSSGQGASGNTIYF.

This chain uses TRBV14 with TRBJ1-1; possible D gene TRBD1, 5 bases. The germline CDR1 and CDR2 sequences are SGHDN and FVKESK. The CDR3 has 16 amino acids. V was clipped by 4 bases and J by 6 bases, with 21 bases between them. CDR3 bases: TGTGCCAGCAGCCTCGAGGACACCGGTGTGTGGGCTGAAGCTTTCTTT. This codes for CASSLEDTGVWAEAFF.

The V and J genes are TRBV27 and TRBJ1-2; a possible D gene is TRBD1 (6 bases). The CDR3 runs to 14 residues. Germline V gene sequence: CDR1 MNHEY, CDR2 SMNVEV (reference sequence). Trimming cost V 3 bases and J 4 bases, with 12 bases left between them. CDR3 protein: CASSLSRGTYGYTF. DNA of the CDR3: TGTGCCAGCAGTTTGAGTAGGGGGACCTATGGCTACACCTTC.

The table lists this clonotype with many counts. The V and J genes are TRBV7-8 and TRBJ2-5, with 10 bases that match TRBD1. The CDR3 sequence is 15 residues long. Germline V lookup: CDR1 SGHVS, CDR2 FQNEAQ. V was pared by 3 bases and J by 0 bases, with 1 base of the junction left unmatched. The CDR3 region has the DNA TGTGCCAGCAGCTTCGGACAGGGGGACCAAGAGACCCAGTACTTC. Residues: CASSFGQGDQETQYF.

This clonotype has just a few counts. The V and J genes are TRBV27 and TRBJ2-2, with 14 bases matching TRBD2. The CDR3 spans 18 residues. The germline gives CDR1 MNHEY, CDR2 SMNVEV (reference sequence). The trim removed 3 bases at V and 5 bases at J, leaving 8 bases unmatched. This CDR3 is CASSFPRLAGGETGELFF. DNA of the CDR3: TGTGCCAGCAGTTTCCCTCGACTAGCGGGGGGGGAAACCGGGGAGCTGTTTTTT.

This sequence joins TRBV19 and TRBJ2-3; D is ambiguous. Germline V gene sequence: CDR1 LNHDA, CDR2 SQIVND (reference sequence). V was trimmed by 9 bases and J by 3 bases, leaving 13 bases between them. The CDR3 contains 13 residues. The CDR3 DNA sequence: TGTGCCAGAATCCCGTCCCCAACAGATACGCAGTATTTT. Its translation is CARIPSPTDTQYF. The full variable domain, rest sourced from reference TRBV19 and TRBJ2-3, is DGGITQSPKYLFRKEGQNVTLSCEQNLNHDAMYWYRQDPGQGLRLIYYSQIVNDFQKGDIAEGYSVSREKKESFPLTVTSAQKNPTAFYLCARIPSPTDTQYFGPGTRLTVL.

V usage is TRBV13 and J usage is TRBJ1-6; D remains ambiguous. This CDR3 is built from 16 residues. The ends were cut back, 2 bases at V and 5 bases at J, with 13 bases in the middle. CDR1 is PRHDT, CDR2 FYEKMQ, per germline (reference sequence). The CDR3 sequence: CASSLTTRQDNSPLHF. CDR3 nucleotides: TGTGCCAGCAGCTTAACCACCCGGCAGGATAATTCACCCCTCCACTTT.

This clonotype was seen only a few times. This sequence joins TRBV7-9 and TRBJ2-1; 11 nucleotides match TRBD2. The length of the CDR3 is 13 residues. Germline V gene lookup returns CDR1 SEHNR and CDR2 FQNEAQ (reference sequence). V shed 3 bases, J shed 8 bases, and the junction held 0 bases outside the gene matches. CDR3 coding DNA: TGTGCCAGCAGCTTGACTAGCGGGGATGAGCAGTTCTTC. As protein: CASSLTSGDEQFF.

This clonotype appeared a few times. The chain has TRBV7-9 and TRBJ2-5; perhaps TRBD2 as D (6 bases). This CDR3 is 13 amino acids long. The germline V and J ends were trimmed by 3 bases and 4 bases, with 9 bases remaining between them. Germline CDR1 is SEHNR and CDR2 is FQNEAQ (reference sequence). This CDR3 reads CASSFGGAETQYF. As DNA, the CDR3 is TGTGCCAGCAGCTTTGGAGGGGCAGAGACCCAGTACTTC.

This clonotype was counted a few times. The J gene is TRBJ2-7, the V gene TRBV12-3 or TRBV12-4; a possible D gene is TRBD1 (6 bases). V lost 7 bases and J 7 bases, leaving 11 bases between the germline ends. The length of the CDR3 is 11 residues. The CDR3 loop is CASTSTGEQYF. CDR3 nucleotides: TGTGCCAGCACTTCAACAGGGGAGCAGTACTTC.

The V and J genes are TRBV6-2 or TRBV6-3 and TRBJ1-5, with D perhaps matching TRBD1 (5 bases). This CDR3 spans 15 amino acids. CDR1 and CDR2 from the germline V gene are MNHEY and SVGEGT. The V and J ends lost 6 bases and 2 bases respectively, with 14 bases between them. The CDR3 DNA reads as TGTGCCAGCAGCTCGGGCAGGGTCGGCAATCAGCCCCAGCATTTT. This translates into CASSSGRVGNQPQHF.

This chain uses TRBV27 with TRBJ2-7, with 9 nucleotides matching TRBD2. CDR3 length: 16 amino acids. Germline V lookup: CDR1 MNHEY, CDR2 SMNVEV (reference sequence). V lost 1 base to trimming and J lost 2 bases; unmatched junction nucleotides: 6. This CDR3 is CASSLLGAGGPYEQYV. CDR3 DNA: TGTGCCAGCAGTTTATTAGGAGCGGGGGGTCCCTACGAGCAGTACGTC.

The chain employs TRBV5-1 and TRBJ2-7; D possibly corresponds to TRBD2 (7 bases). Trimming removed 1 base at V and 4 bases at J, with 12 bases between. This CDR3 comprises 14 residues. The germline V gene has CDR1 SGHRS and CDR2 YFSETQ. This CDR3 reads CASSLLGGLYEQYF. In nucleotides, the CDR3 is TGCGCCAGCAGCTTGCTGGGGGGGCTGTACGAGCAGTACTTC.

In regard to this clonotype: In this CDR3 the conserved last residue, phenylalanine or tryptophan, is missing, so a read error is likely. The chain couples TRBV7-2 to TRBJ1-5; 10 nucleotides line up with TRBD1. The CDR3 sequence is 17 residues long. V was clipped by 4 bases and J by 6 bases; unmatched bases: 12. CDR1 SGHTA and CDR2 FQGNSA come from the germline V gene. The CDR3 DNA reads TGTGCCAGCAGCTCCTCCGGGACAGGGGCATCGCGTCAGCCCCAGCATCTT. Amino acids: CASSSSGTGASRQPQHL.

This clonotype has only a few counts. This chain links TRBV6-1 with TRBJ2-6; 10 positions match TRBD1. Germline trimming cut 4 bases from V and 3 bases from J; bases unmatched to any gene: 6. The CDR3 covers 17 residues. Germline assignment: CDR1 MNHNS and CDR2 SASEGT. The CDR3: CASSGPGTGVGANVLTF. In DNA, the CDR3 is TGTGCCAGCAGTGGTCCCGGGACAGGGGTTGGGGCCAACGTCCTGACTTTC.

The chain combines TRBV10-2 with TRBJ2-7; D gene uncertain. V was clipped by 1 base and J by 4 bases, with 17 bases between them. The length of the CDR3 is 16 residues. CDR1 WSHSY and CDR2 SAAADI come from the germline V gene. CDR3 protein: CASSELGTPQIYEQYF. CDR3 in DNA: TGCGCCAGCAGTGAGTTGGGTACACCTCAAATTTACGAGCAGTACTTC.

The chain is built from TRBV7-6 and TRBJ2-7, with D hard to call. CDR1 SGHVS and CDR2 FNYEAQ come from the germline V gene. This CDR3 comprises 14 residues. V dropped 1 base and J dropped 2 bases, with 9 bases sitting between them. CDR3 sequence reads: CASSLGADAYEQYV. The DNA of the CDR3 is TGTGCCAGCAGCTTAGGGGCAGATGCCTACGAGCAGTACGTC.

This clonotype was seen only a few times. V and J are TRBV10-3 and TRBJ2-7; TRBD2 might be the D (6 bases). CDR3 length: 13 amino acids. V lost 2 bases to trimming and J lost 5 bases, with 10 bases between them. The germline V gene encodes CDR1 ENHRY and CDR2 SYGVKD. The CDR3 reads CAISEGTRHEQYV. The CDR3 DNA sequence: TGTGCCATCAGTGAGGGGACTCGGCACGAGCAGTACGTC.

This clonotype has a handful of counts. Here the CDR3 reads CASSLPPGGSLGSPLHF. CDR3 DNA sequence: TGTGCCAGCAGTTTACCTCCGGGGGGAAGCTTAGGTTCACCCCTCCACTTT. The chain recombines TRBV27 with TRBJ1-6; D may be TRBD1 (5 bases). V gave up 2 bases and J gave up 9 bases, with 20 bases separating them. Germline CDR1 MNHEY, CDR2 SMNVEV (reference sequence). The CDR3 consists of 17 residues.

This clonotype was seen repeatedly, ten times or more. The chain uses TRBV7-2 and TRBJ2-5; D perhaps matches TRBD2 (6 bases). V dropped 6 bases and J dropped 5 bases, with 16 bases sitting between them. The length of the CDR3 is 14 residues. Germline V gives CDR1 SGHTA, CDR2 FQGNSA. The DNA for the CDR3 is TGTGCCAGCAGACCCAGCGGTGGGGGGGAGACCCAGTACTTC. Translating it yields CASRPSGGGETQYF.

This clonotype came up once. The CDR3 sequence: CASSQAWPNEQFF. The CDR3, as DNA: TGCGCCAGCAGTCAAGCCTGGCCCAATGAGCAGTTCTTC. The chain employs TRBV23-1 and TRBJ2-1; no reliable D call. TRBV23-1 is treated as an ORF (open reading frame) with a function not yet certain. The CDR3 contains 13 residues. The germline V and J ends were trimmed by 2 bases and 6 bases, with 8 bases remaining between them.

V usage is TRBV27 and J usage is TRBJ1-6; the D is unclear. The V and J ends lost 4 bases and 0 bases respectively, with 19 bases between them. The CDR3 consists of 19 residues. CDR1 is MNHEY, CDR2 SMNVEV, per germline (reference sequence). The CDR3 DNA sequence: TGTGCCAGCAGTTCCCCACCCCGATCGGTCAGCTCCTATAATTCACCCCTCCACTTT. It yields the protein CASSSPPRSVSSYNSPLHF.

The rearrangement links TRBV10-3 to TRBJ1-3; D unresolved. Trimming cost V 8 bases and J 0 bases, with 20 bases left between them. Germline CDR1 is ENHRY and CDR2 is SYGVKD. CDR3 size: 17 residues. The CDR3: CAILKKDDGNSGNTIYF. The CDR3 nucleotides read TGTGCCATCCTGAAAAAGGACGACGGGAACTCTGGAAACACCATATATTTT.

The rearrangement links TRBV15 to TRBJ2-5, with 12 bases aligning to TRBD2. CDR1 and CDR2 (germline): LNHNV, YYDKDF (reference sequence). The length of the CDR3 is 16 residues. The junction had 9 bases not matched to a gene; V was cut back by 8 bases and J by 2 bases. The CDR3 loop reads CATRTSGVLGQETQYF. DNA of the CDR3: TGTGCCACCCGGACTAGCGGGGTATTGGGTCAAGAGACCCAGTACTTC.

The table lists this clonotype with a few counts. The CDR3 region has the DNA TGTGCCAGCAGCTTGCGCGGGCAGGGCCATCAGCCCCAGCATTTT. It specifies CASSLRGQGHQPQHF. V and J are TRBV5-6 and TRBJ1-5; a weak D match, TRBD1 (5 bases). V lost 1 base, J lost 5 bases, and 13 bases lay in between. The CDR3 totals 15 residues. Germline lookup yields CDR1 SGHDT and CDR2 YYEEEE.

This clonotype occurred a few times. The J gene is TRBJ2-3, the V gene TRBV9; no definite D call. The CDR3 spans 16 residues. Germline V gives CDR1 SGDLS, CDR2 YYNGEE. The germline V and J ends were trimmed by 0 bases and 2 bases, with 13 bases remaining between them. CDR3 nucleotide sequence: TGTGCCAGCAGCGTAGGACAAACCCGGTACACAGATACGCAGTATTTT. It specifies CASSVGQTRYTDTQYF.

This clonotype turned up a few times. The gene calls are TRBV12-3 or TRBV12-4 and TRBJ2-2; 8 bases are a match to TRBD2. V lost 7 bases and J lost 5; bases outside the gene matches: 21. CDR3 size: 19 residues. The CDR3 reads CASISTIQAGVRGTGELFF. The DNA of the CDR3 is TGTGCCAGCATCTCCACCATACAAGCGGGGGTCCGGGGAACCGGGGAGCTGTTTTTT.

The chain uses TRBV3-1 and TRBJ1-1; weak D call: TRBD1 (5 bases). Germline V gene lookup returns CDR1 LGHDT and CDR2 YNNKEL (reference sequence). The V gene lost 5 bases and the J gene lost 1 base, with 11 bases spanning the gap. This CDR3 spans 14 amino acids. The CDR3, as DNA: TGTGCCAGCAGCGCGGGGGAAAAGAACACTGAAGCTTTCTTT. Its protein is CASSAGEKNTEAFF.

V usage is TRBV7-6 and J usage is TRBJ2-7; 8 bases align to TRBD1. Germline loops: CDR1 SGHVS, CDR2 FNYEAQ. Trimming cost V 6 bases and J 6 bases; bases outside gene matches: 13. The CDR3 has 15 residues. CDR3 loop: CASSPTGDVSSEQYF. CDR3 DNA sequence: TGTGCCAGCAGTCCGACAGGGGATGTAAGTTCCGAGCAGTACTTC.

This clonotype was recorded at least ten times. This sequence joins TRBV7-2 and TRBJ2-1; TRBD2 might be the D (6 bases). The ends were cut back, 4 bases at V and 10 bases at J, with 8 bases in the middle. CDR1 is SGHTA, CDR2 FQGNSA, per germline. The CDR3 runs to 11 residues. The DNA for the CDR3 is TGTGCCAGCAGCTCCGCGGGGGAGCAGTTCTTC. Translating it yields CASSSAGEQFF.

The chain employs TRBV27 and TRBJ1-1; TRBD1 matches at 8 bases. The V and J ends lost 3 bases and 4 bases, in that order; junction bases with no gene match: 4. Per germline, CDR1 MNHEY and CDR2 SMNVEV (reference sequence). The CDR3 spans 14 residues. The CDR3 region is CASSFRGRPTEAFF. CDR3 in DNA: TGTGCCAGCAGTTTCAGGGGGCGACCCACTGAAGCTTTCTTT.